This T cell receptor (beta chain) was captured in a study of T cell changes during pregnancy in multiple sclerosis. TCRdb's table, derived via immunoSEQ multiplex PCR, lists solely in-frame clones and lacks some. The table includes about 43,000 clones, about nine tenths detected once. This clone was seen just once. Germline loops: CDR1 SGHAT, CDR2 FQNNGV. CDR3 length: 14 residues. Trimming pared 2 bases from V and 3 bases from J, leaving 10 bases between. The sample consisted of PBMCs (not recorded whether the cells were cultured). The chain employs TRBV11-2 and TRBJ2-5; D not certain. This receptor was taken from a female donor with multiple sclerosis, enrolled in a pregnancy study. The DNA of the CDR3 is TGTGCCAGCAGCTTACGGCAGATAGAAGAGACCCAGTACTTC. Protein sequence: CASSLRQIEETQYF.